This TCR beta chain comes out of a study of blood T cell repertoires in COVID-19. Whole-study context: Samples taken during acute and convalescent COVID-19 were collected in the United States, Italy and Spain.

The CDR3 contains 16 residues. CDR1 and CDR2 from the germline V gene are LGHNT and FRNRAP. J lost 2 bases, V lost 1 base, and 3 bases had no gene match. Methods used by the authors: How many nucleated cells were present was estimated from reference gene primer amplification. Assay: immunoSEQ multiplex PCR; the TCRdb copy retains only in-frame clones and omits some. V and J calls and clone size follow that table, whereas D and trimming were derived from the DNA. The sample has around 290,000 clones, roughly 90% seen once. The V and J genes are TRBV12-5 and TRBJ2-3; the match to TRBD2 covers 10 bases. Material: peripheral blood. This TCR came from a man aged 35 to 55 with acute or convalescent COVID-19. As DNA, the CDR3 is TGTGCTAGTGGTTTGGGGCTAGCGGGGGACACAGATACGCAGTATTTT. Encoded protein: CASGLGLAGDTDTQYF.